This T cell receptor beta chain was recovered during a study of T cell changes during pregnancy in multiple sclerosis. Trimming removed 2 bases from V and 1 base from J, with 11 bases in between. Germline V gene sequence: CDR1 MNHNY, CDR2 SVGAGI (reference sequence). The CDR3 is made up of 15 amino acids. Data came from immunoSEQ multiplex PCR; TCRdb stores just in-frame clones and leaves some out. The repertoire holds 25,000 to 35,000 clones, about 88% seen once, with 8.3% in the top ten. The chain has TRBV6-6 and TRBJ1-2; no reliable D call. The sequences come from CD8+ T cells from peripheral blood mononuclear cells, collected in the second trimester of pregnancy. The clonotype comes from a female donor with multiple sclerosis, enrolled in a pregnancy study. The chain's CDR3 is CASSYPHGVNYGYTF. CDR3 bases: TGTGCCAGCAGTTACCCGCACGGGGTTAACTATGGCTACACCTTC.